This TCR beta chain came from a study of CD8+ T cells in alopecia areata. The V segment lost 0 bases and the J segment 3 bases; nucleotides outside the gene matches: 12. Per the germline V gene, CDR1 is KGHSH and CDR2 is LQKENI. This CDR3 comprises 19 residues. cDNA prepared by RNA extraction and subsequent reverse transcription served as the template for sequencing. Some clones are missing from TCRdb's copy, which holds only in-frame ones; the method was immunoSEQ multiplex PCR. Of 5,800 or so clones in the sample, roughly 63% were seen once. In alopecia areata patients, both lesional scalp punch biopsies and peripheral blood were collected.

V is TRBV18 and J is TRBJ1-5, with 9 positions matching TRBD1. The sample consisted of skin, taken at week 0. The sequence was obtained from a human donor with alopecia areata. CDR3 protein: CASSPPPSGTGFDNQPQHF. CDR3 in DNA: TGTGCCAGCTCACCACCCCCCTCCGGGACAGGGTTTGACAATCAGCCCCAGCATTTT.